Listed here are 8 T cell receptor beta chains from one sample, sequenced in a study of sequential checkpoint blockade in melanoma. Sequenced by immunoSEQ multiplex PCR; TCRdb stores in-frame clones only, minus some. The data hold under 25,000 clones, with 75% to 85% observed a single time. The treatment here: randomized to nivolumab then ipilimumab (arm A) or the reverse (arm B). Material: CD8+ T cells sorted from blood (inferred from file names), obtained from a patient given nivolumab and ipilimumab in sequence. The receptors were gathered from a human donor with melanoma.

CDR3 region: CASSLRQANQPQHF. The CDR3 DNA sequence: TGTGCCAGCAGTTTGAGACAGGCAAATCAGCCCCAGCATTTT. The gene calls are TRBV6-5 and TRBJ1-5, with D possibly matching TRBD1 (6 bases). The CDR3 has 14 residues. The germline CDR1 and CDR2 sequences are MNHEY and SVGAGI. The V gene lost 4 bases and the J gene lost 4 bases, with 11 bases spanning the gap.

This clone has a handful of counts. The J gene is TRBJ2-7, the V gene TRBV9; D not resolved. Per the germline V gene, CDR1 is SGDLS and CDR2 is YYNGEE. The CDR3 covers 11 residues. The V and J ends lost 4 bases and 8 bases respectively, with 10 bases between them. In DNA, the CDR3 is TGTGCCAGCAGCTTAGGGCCGCAGCAGTACTTC. Translation gives CASSLGPQQYF.

The chain uses TRBV5-1 and TRBJ2-7; maybe TRBD1 (6 bases). This CDR3 region has 14 residues. Germline values: CDR1 SGHRS, CDR2 YFSETQ. Trimming took off 4 bases at V and 3 bases at J, with 14 bases between the two ends. CDR3 bases: TGCGCCAGCAGCCCGTCAGGGGATGGCTACGAGCAGTACTTC. Translation: CASSPSGDGYEQYF.

This clone was recorded only once. The CDR3 bases are TGTGCCAGCAGCATGGGGACAGGGGGCTTCTACGAGCAGTACTTC. Translation gives CASSMGTGGFYEQYF. The rearrangement links TRBV11-2 to TRBJ2-7; 12 positions agree with TRBD1. From germline, CDR1 is SGHAT and CDR2 FQNNGV. This CDR3 region has 15 residues. Germline trimming cut 5 bases from V and 3 bases from J; bases unmatched to any gene: 5.

This clone showed up just a few times. The J gene is TRBJ1-5, the V gene TRBV27, with D perhaps matching TRBD1 (6 bases). Trimming stripped 5 bases from V and 0 bases from J, with 8 bases between. CDR3 length: 14 residues. Germline loops: CDR1 MNHEY, CDR2 SMNVEV (reference sequence). The CDR3: CASSLQGSNQPQHF. CDR3 nucleotides: TGTGCCAGCAGTCTACAGGGTAGCAATCAGCCCCAGCATTTT.

The V and J genes are TRBV30 and TRBJ1-1; perhaps TRBD1 as D (5 bases). CDR1 and CDR2 from the germline V gene are GTSNPN and SVGIG (reference sequence). Trimming took 0 bases from V and 4 from J, leaving 12 bases between them. The CDR3 sequence is 14 residues long. The CDR3 here is CAWSVWGRVTEAFF. The DNA for the CDR3 is TGTGCCTGGAGTGTGTGGGGGAGGGTCACTGAAGCTTTCTTT.

The rearrangement links TRBV9 to TRBJ1-2, with TRBD1 identical over 10 bases. CDR1 and CDR2 (germline): SGDLS, YYNGEE. The J segment lost 2 bases and the V segment lost 0 bases, leaving 1 base of the junction unmatched. The CDR3 consists of 15 residues. The CDR3 loop is CASSVGTGGNYGYTF. Written as DNA, the CDR3 is TGTGCCAGCAGCGTAGGGACAGGGGGGAACTATGGCTACACCTTC.

The chain carries TRBV28 and TRBJ2-7; 7 nucleotides align to TRBD1. Trimming removed 3 bases from V and 12 bases from J; junction bases left unmatched: 5. There are 11 residues in the CDR3. The germline gives CDR1 MDHEN, CDR2 SYDVKM. The CDR3 nucleotides read TGTGCCAGCAGTTTCGGGACAGCGACGTACTTC. Residues: CASSFGTATYF.